This T cell receptor beta chain appears in the sequencing data of a study of PD-1 blockade in classical Hodgkin lymphoma. Germline V lookup: CDR1 MNHNS, CDR2 SASEGT. V dropped 6 bases and J dropped 6; count of bases not matched to a gene: 6. This CDR3 spans 15 amino acids. The method was immunoSEQ multiplex PCR; TCRdb's version includes in-frame clones alone and lacks a portion of them. Of some 21,000 clones in the sample, roughly 94% are singletons; the top ten hold 4.5% to 7%. Time point indicated: newly diagnosed, previously untreated cHL patient sample. As a comparison, the study used PBMCs from newly diagnosed, untreated classical Hodgkin lymphoma. On this clone itself: Its target is unknown.

Study-level points and caveats: Lower baseline TCR diversity was reported for newly diagnosed patients than for healthy donors. With respect to the repertoire differences, their causes, possibly disease activity or prior therapy, remain undefined.

This TCR was recovered from a human donor with classical Hodgkin lymphoma. The genes are TRBV6-1 and TRBJ2-1, with 12 bases identical to TRBD2. Sample: peripheral blood mononuclear cells (PBMCs). CDR3 amino acids: CASSQTSGGINEQFF. The CDR3 DNA reads TGTGCCAGCAGCCAGACTAGCGGGGGAATCAATGAGCAGTTCTTC.